Presented here are 25 T cell receptor beta chains from one specimen sequenced in a study of cytomegalovirus exposure and HLA in healthy donors (dated by TCRdb to about 2017). The protocol used for the library was the immunoSEQ multiplex PCR assay. For the multiplex PCR, a mixture combining 60 forward primers for TCR Vbeta segments and 13 reverse primers for TCR Jbeta segments was used. Entries here come from immuneACCESS through TCRdb and include only in-frame sequences with V and J called. Some clones fail to appear in such tables; in the studies checked, an unresolved V gene covers under half of the shortfall, and the cause of the remainder is unknown. Across this sample there are 200,000 to 250,000 clones, with roughly 84% seen only once. The top ten constitute 1.3% of the sample. Source material: PBMCs. The receptors shown here come from a human donor in good health.

The chain joins TRBV7-8 to TRBJ2-7, with D possibly matching TRBD2 (5 bases). V was clipped by 5 bases and J by 1 base, with 15 bases between them. Germline-derived CDR1 and CDR2 are SGHVS and FQNEAQ. The CDR3 spans 15 residues. CDR3 bases: TGTGCCAGCAGCGGGAGCGGTTGGGTTTCCTACGAGCAGTACTTC. It translates to CASSGSGWVSYEQYF.

This clone was observed a handful of times. V and J are TRBV7-3 and TRBJ2-3, with D tentatively TRBD2 (6 bases). Per the germline V gene, CDR1 is SGHTA and CDR2 is FQGTGA. This CDR3 region has 14 residues. Trimming cost V 5 bases and J 2 bases, with 11 bases left between them. The chain's CDR3 is CASSPGLPTDTQYF. In DNA form, the CDR3 reads TGTGCCAGCAGCCCGGGACTGCCCACAGATACGCAGTATTTT.

The gene calls are TRBV9 and TRBJ1-1; weak D call: TRBD1 (5 bases). V lost 2 bases and J 3 bases, leaving 11 bases between the germline ends. This CDR3 is built from 14 residues. The germline V gene has CDR1 SGDLS and CDR2 YYNGEE. This CDR3 reads CASSVGEADTEAFF. The CDR3 nucleotides are TGTGCCAGCAGCGTGGGGGAGGCGGACACTGAAGCTTTCTTT. The variable domain in full, completed from reference TRBV9 and TRBJ1-1, reads DSGVTQTPKHLITATGQRVTLRCSPRSGDLSVYWYQQSLDQGLQFLIQYYNGEERAKGNILERFSAQQFPDLHSELNLSSLELGDSALYFCASSVGEADTEAFFGQGTRLTVV.

CDR3 nucleotide sequence: TGCGCCAGCAGTGATCAAGCGGGAGGGCCTATCACAGATACGCAGTATTTT. Translating it yields CASSDQAGGPITDTQYF. The rearrangement joins TRBV10-2 to TRBJ2-3; TRBD2 agrees at 10 bases. The CDR3 has 17 residues. Germline V gives CDR1 WSHSY, CDR2 SAAADI. The V gene end was trimmed by 3 bases and the J gene end by 2 bases; junction bases not matched to a gene: 8.

The chain links TRBV5-4 to TRBJ2-7; 10 bases map to TRBD1. Germline CDR1 SGHNT, CDR2 YYREEE (reference sequence). The V gene end was trimmed by 0 bases and the J gene end by 2 bases; junction bases not matched to a gene: 2. This CDR3 has 15 residues. CDR3 loop: CASSLAGQGAYEQYF. The CDR3 DNA sequence: TGTGCCAGCAGCTTGGCCGGACAGGGGGCCTACGAGCAGTACTTC.

The chain combines TRBV28 with TRBJ1-4, with D unclear. Trimming cost V 3 bases and J 3 bases, with 11 bases left between them. Germline assignment: CDR1 MDHEN and CDR2 SYDVKM. The CDR3 contains 15 residues. CDR3 coding DNA: TGTGCCAGCAGTTTTCGGCCGGGGTCTAATGAAAAACTGTTTTTT. This sequence encodes CASSFRPGSNEKLFF.

This clone has only one observation. The chain has TRBV28 and TRBJ1-1; TRBD1 matches at 8 bases. Germline CDR1 MDHEN, CDR2 SYDVKM. The CDR3 is 13 residues long. Unmatched junction bases numbered 8, after V lost 3 bases and J lost 11 bases. This CDR3 reads CASSLAGTGTAFF. The DNA for the CDR3 is TGTGCCAGCAGTTTGGCCGGGACAGGAACGGCTTTCTTT.

This clone was counted once. This sequence joins TRBV28 and TRBJ2-7; 11 nucleotides match TRBD2. V gave up 6 bases and J gave up 4 bases; unmatched junction bases: 8. Germline V CDR1 and CDR2: MDHEN, SYDVKM. The CDR3 runs to 15 residues. The chain's CDR3 is CASRRGTSGVYEQYF. The CDR3, as DNA: TGTGCCAGCAGACGAGGGACTAGCGGAGTATACGAGCAGTACTTC.

This clone was observed a handful of times. The J gene is TRBJ2-7, the V gene TRBV10-3; D is uncertain. Germline V gene data show CDR1 as ENHRY and CDR2 as SYGVKD. The CDR3 loop spans 12 amino acids. The V gene lost 4 bases and the J gene lost 7 bases, with 11 bases spanning the gap. The chain's CDR3 is CAISGGGGEQYF. CDR3 nucleotides: TGTGCCATCAGTGGAGGTGGTGGGGAGCAGTACTTC.

The chain couples TRBV23-1 to TRBJ1-4; a weak D match, TRBD1 (5 bases). TRBV23-1 is an ORF; its function is uncertain. This CDR3 has 12 residues. Between the trimmed V and J ends, which lost 0 bases and 16 bases, there was a span of 12 bases. The CDR3 sequence: CASSQSGGLAFF. DNA for the CDR3: TGCGCCAGCAGTCAATCGGGGGGATTAGCGTTTTTT.

This clone was recorded only once. This chain uses TRBV5-1 with TRBJ2-2; D perhaps matches TRBD2 (5 bases). Germline values: CDR1 SGHRS, CDR2 YFSETQ. V was shortened by 0 bases and J by 2 bases, with 8 bases between the two germline ends. The CDR3 sequence is 15 residues long. CDR3 nucleotides: TGCGCCAGCAGCTTGGGCCGGGGTAACACCGGGGAGCTGTTTTTT. Its translation is CASSLGRGNTGELFF.

This clone has only one observation. The rearrangement joins TRBV7-2 to TRBJ1-5; D gene ambiguous. CDR3 length: 13 amino acids. Germline V lookup: CDR1 SGHTA, CDR2 FQGNSA. The V gene lost 5 bases and the J gene lost 4 bases, with 9 bases spanning the gap. The CDR3 protein is CASSPAGNQPQHF. CDR3 DNA: TGTGCCAGCAGCCCAGCAGGAAATCAGCCCCAGCATTTT.

This clone was detected only once. V is TRBV4-2 and J is TRBJ1-3; maybe TRBD1 (5 bases). The V gene lost 1 base and the J gene lost 5 bases, with 15 bases spanning the gap. The CDR3 has 16 amino acids. Looked up from germline, CDR1 is LGHNA and CDR2 is YNFKEQ. DNA for the CDR3: TGTGCCAGCAGCCAAGTCTCCCCGGACAAACGAAACACCATATATTTT. Its translation: CASSQVSPDKRNTIYF.

As DNA, the CDR3 is TGTGCCACTCAAGGAACAGGCTATGGCTACACCTTC. It translates to CATQGTGYGYTF. V is TRBV25-1 and J is TRBJ1-2; tentatively, D is TRBD1 (5 bases). CDR3 length: 12 residues. V was cut by 10 bases and J by 4 bases, with 13 bases left in between. Germline CDR1 MGHDK, CDR2 SYGVNS.

The V gene is TRBV15, the J gene TRBJ2-7; 8 nucleotides align to TRBD2. This CDR3 spans 14 amino acids. Germline V lookup: CDR1 LNHNV, CDR2 YYDKDF (reference sequence). Trimming took 5 bases from V and 6 from J; bases not matched to a gene: 9. In nucleotides, the CDR3 is TGTGCCACCAGCCGACATCGGGAGGGTGCCGAGCAGTACTTC. Translation: CATSRHREGAEQYF.

This chain uses TRBV7-2 with TRBJ2-7; a possible D gene is TRBD2 (5 bases). V gave up 4 bases and J gave up 1 base, with 14 bases separating them. The CDR3 totals 15 residues. The germline V gene has CDR1 SGHTA and CDR2 FQGNSA. The CDR3 loop is CASSSYTGYSYEQYF. In DNA form, the CDR3 reads TGTGCCAGCAGCTCGTACACGGGATATTCCTACGAGCAGTACTTC. The full variable domain, completed using reference TRBV7-2 and TRBJ2-7, is GAGVSQSPSNKVTEKGKDVELRCDPISGHTALYWYRQSLGQGLEFLIYFQGNSAPDKSGLPSDRFSAERTGGSVSTLTIQRTQQEDSAVYLCASSSYTGYSYEQYFGPGTRLTVT.

V usage is TRBV28 and J usage is TRBJ1-2; no firm D call. The CDR3 has 13 amino acids. The ends were cut back, 6 bases at V and 5 bases at J, with 13 bases in the middle. CDR1 and CDR2 from the germline V gene are MDHEN and SYDVKM. This CDR3 reads CASSPFGSYGYTF. The CDR3 DNA sequence: TGTGCCAGCAGCCCCTTCGGGAGTTATGGCTACACCTTC.

The rearrangement links TRBV4-2 to TRBJ2-3, with TRBD1 matching 7 bases. After removal of 0 bases from V and 0 bases from J, the junction contained 15 bases not matched to a gene. Germline loops: CDR1 LGHNA, CDR2 YNFKEQ. The CDR3 runs 20 residues. The CDR3 coding sequence is TGTGCCAGCAGCCAAGATCAAGGGGGCCTGGCGCTAGCTAGCACAGATACGCAGTATTTT. It is translated as CASSQDQGGLALASTDTQYF.

The rearrangement uses TRBV7-3 and TRBJ2-5; 14 bases fit TRBD2. The V gene's germline CDR1 is SGHTA and CDR2 FQGTGA. The CDR3 is made up of 21 amino acids. With 4 bases clipped from V and 4 bases from J, the junction kept 20 bases outside the gene matches. The CDR3 is CASSSSDTPGLAGDFRETQYF. CDR3 bases: TGTGCCAGCAGCTCGAGTGATACTCCGGGACTAGCGGGAGACTTCCGAGAGACCCAGTACTTC.

The gene calls are TRBV7-2 and TRBJ2-7; D gene ambiguous. V lost 1 base and J 1 base, leaving 11 bases between the germline ends. CDR1 is SGHTA and CDR2 is FQGNSA in the germline V gene. This CDR3 comprises 15 residues. The CDR3 is CASSLVGYSSYEQYF. The DNA of the CDR3 is TGTGCCAGCAGCTTAGTGGGTTACAGTTCCTACGAGCAGTACTTC. Full variable domain (outside the CDR3, taken from reference TRBV7-2 and TRBJ2-7): GAGVSQSPSNKVTEKGKDVELRCDPISGHTALYWYRQSLGQGLEFLIYFQGNSAPDKSGLPSDRFSAERTGGSVSTLTIQRTQQEDSAVYLCASSLVGYSSYEQYFGPGTRLTVT.

The rearrangement uses TRBV7-6 and TRBJ2-1; 12 positions agree with TRBD2. Germline-derived CDR1 and CDR2 are SGHVS and FNYEAQ. V gave up 7 bases and J gave up 0 bases; unmatched junction bases: 7. The CDR3 is made up of 17 amino acids. The CDR3 loop is CASTLAGGRSSYNEQFF. Here the CDR3 DNA reads TGTGCCAGCACACTAGCGGGAGGCCGTAGCTCCTACAATGAGCAGTTCTTC.

The chain combines TRBV7-6 with TRBJ2-1; TRBD2 aligns across 14 bases. Germline CDR1 reads SGHVS; CDR2 reads FNYEAQ. Losses at the gene ends were 5 bases for V and 7 bases for J; bases not matched to a gene: 4. The length of the CDR3 is 15 residues. For the CDR3, the DNA is TGTGCCAGCAGCGGGACTAGCGGGAGTTTAAATGAGCAGTTCTTC. Encoded protein: CASSGTSGSLNEQFF.

The chain combines TRBV28 with TRBJ2-2; a possible D gene is TRBD2 (5 bases). V dropped 6 bases and J dropped 7 bases, with 6 bases sitting between them. The V gene's germline CDR1 is MDHEN and CDR2 SYDVKM. CDR3 size: 11 residues. This chain's CDR3 is CASSGVGELFF. The CDR3 DNA reads as TGTGCCAGCAGCGGGGTCGGGGAGCTGTTTTTT. Full variable domain (missing parts from reference TRBV28 and TRBJ2-2): DVKVTQSSRYLVKRTGEKVFLECVQDMDHENMFWYRQDPGLGLRLIYFSYDVKMKEKGDIPEGYSVSREKKERFSLILESASTNQTSMYLCASSGVGELFFGEGSRLTVL.

The chain joins TRBV7-6 to TRBJ2-7; D unresolved. V was shortened by 2 bases and J by 4 bases, with 9 bases between the two germline ends. Germline lookup yields CDR1 SGHVS and CDR2 FNYEAQ. CDR3 length: 13 amino acids. CDR3 residues: CASSLFRGYEQYF. The CDR3 nucleotides read TGTGCCAGCAGCTTATTCCGCGGTTACGAGCAGTACTTC.

The V call is TRBV5-6, the J call TRBJ1-1; 8 bases are a match to TRBD1. Looked up from germline, CDR1 is SGHDT and CDR2 is YYEEEE. V was clipped by 2 bases and J by 4 bases; unmatched bases: 4. The CDR3 is 14 residues long. In DNA, the CDR3 is TGTGCCAGCAGCTTCCTTACAGGGGGCACTGAAGCTTTCTTT. It specifies CASSFLTGGTEAFF.